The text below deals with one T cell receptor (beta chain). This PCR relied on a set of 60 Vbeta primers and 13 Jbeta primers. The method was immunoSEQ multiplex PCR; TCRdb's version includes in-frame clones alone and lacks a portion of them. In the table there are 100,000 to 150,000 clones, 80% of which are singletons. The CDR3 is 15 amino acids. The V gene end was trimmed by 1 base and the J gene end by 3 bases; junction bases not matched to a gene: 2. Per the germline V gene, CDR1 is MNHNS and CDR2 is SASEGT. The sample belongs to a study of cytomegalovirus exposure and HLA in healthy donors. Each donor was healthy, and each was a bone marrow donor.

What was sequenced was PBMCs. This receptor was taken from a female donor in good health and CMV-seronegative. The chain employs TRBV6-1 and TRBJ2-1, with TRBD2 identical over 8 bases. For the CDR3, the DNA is TGTGCCAGCAGTGAAGGAACTAGCGGCTACAATGAGCAGTTCTTC. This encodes CASSEGTSGYNEQFF.